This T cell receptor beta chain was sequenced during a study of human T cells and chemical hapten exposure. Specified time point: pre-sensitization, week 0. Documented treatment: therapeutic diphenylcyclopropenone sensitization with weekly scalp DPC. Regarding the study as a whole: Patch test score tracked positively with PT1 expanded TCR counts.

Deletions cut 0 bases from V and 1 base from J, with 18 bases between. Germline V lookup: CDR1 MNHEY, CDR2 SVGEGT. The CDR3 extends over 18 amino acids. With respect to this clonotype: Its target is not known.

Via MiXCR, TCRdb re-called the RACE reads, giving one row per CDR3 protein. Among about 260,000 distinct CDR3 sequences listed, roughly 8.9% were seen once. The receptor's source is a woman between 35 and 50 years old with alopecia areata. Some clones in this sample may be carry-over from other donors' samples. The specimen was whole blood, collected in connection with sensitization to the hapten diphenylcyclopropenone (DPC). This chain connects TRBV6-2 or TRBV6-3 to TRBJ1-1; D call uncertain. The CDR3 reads CASSYSSLSRVTNTEAFF. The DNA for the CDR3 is TGTGCCAGCAGTTACTCTTCACTTTCTAGGGTTACGAACACTGAAGCTTTCTTT.